This TCR beta chain was identified in a study of blood T cell repertoires in COVID-19. Study information: The origin of the acute and convalescent COVID-19 samples was the United States, Italy and Spain. T cells, B-cell-depleted T cells, or PBMCs supplied cDNA or gDNA.

This CDR3 is 14 amino acids long. The ends lost 7 bases at V and 5 bases at J; junction bases unmatched: 9. Looked up from germline, CDR1 is SGHVS and CDR2 is FQNEAQ. In the authors' methods: Quantification of nucleated cells was approximated via reference gene primer amplification. TCRdb's copy holds only in-frame clones and misses some; the assay was immunoSEQ multiplex PCR. V and J calls and clone size follow that table, whereas D and trimming were derived from the DNA. The table includes approximately 74,000 clones, 84% detected once. This chain uses TRBV7-8 with TRBJ2-5, with 8 positions matching TRBD1. The sequencing input was peripheral blood. The receptor comes from a man aged 65 to 85 with acute or convalescent COVID-19. The CDR3 sequence: CASTPGGARETQYF. The DNA of the CDR3 is TGTGCCAGCACCCCAGGGGGCGCGAGGGAGACCCAGTACTTC.